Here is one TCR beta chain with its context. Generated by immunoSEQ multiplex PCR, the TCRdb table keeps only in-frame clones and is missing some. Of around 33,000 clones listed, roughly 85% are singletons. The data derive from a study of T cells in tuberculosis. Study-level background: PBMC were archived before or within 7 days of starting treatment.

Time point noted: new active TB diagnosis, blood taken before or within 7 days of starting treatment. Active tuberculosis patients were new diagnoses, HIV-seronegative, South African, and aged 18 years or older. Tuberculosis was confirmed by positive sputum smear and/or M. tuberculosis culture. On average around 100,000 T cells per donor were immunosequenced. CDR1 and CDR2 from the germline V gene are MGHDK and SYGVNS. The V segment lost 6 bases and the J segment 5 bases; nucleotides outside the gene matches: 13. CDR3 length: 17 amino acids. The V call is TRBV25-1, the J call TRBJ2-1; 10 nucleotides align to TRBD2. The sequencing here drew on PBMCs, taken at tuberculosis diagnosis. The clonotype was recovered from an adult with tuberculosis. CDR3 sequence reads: CASSLGQRGGLDNEQFF. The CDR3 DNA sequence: TGTGCCAGCAGCCTTGGCCAGCGGGGGGGCCTCGACAATGAGCAGTTCTTC. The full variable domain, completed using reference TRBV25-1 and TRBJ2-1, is EADIYQTPRYLVIGTGKKITLECSQTMGHDKMYWYQQDPGMELHLIHYSYGVNSTEKGDLSSESTVSRIRTEHFPLTLESARPSHTSQYLCASSLGQRGGLDNEQFFGPGTRLTVL.